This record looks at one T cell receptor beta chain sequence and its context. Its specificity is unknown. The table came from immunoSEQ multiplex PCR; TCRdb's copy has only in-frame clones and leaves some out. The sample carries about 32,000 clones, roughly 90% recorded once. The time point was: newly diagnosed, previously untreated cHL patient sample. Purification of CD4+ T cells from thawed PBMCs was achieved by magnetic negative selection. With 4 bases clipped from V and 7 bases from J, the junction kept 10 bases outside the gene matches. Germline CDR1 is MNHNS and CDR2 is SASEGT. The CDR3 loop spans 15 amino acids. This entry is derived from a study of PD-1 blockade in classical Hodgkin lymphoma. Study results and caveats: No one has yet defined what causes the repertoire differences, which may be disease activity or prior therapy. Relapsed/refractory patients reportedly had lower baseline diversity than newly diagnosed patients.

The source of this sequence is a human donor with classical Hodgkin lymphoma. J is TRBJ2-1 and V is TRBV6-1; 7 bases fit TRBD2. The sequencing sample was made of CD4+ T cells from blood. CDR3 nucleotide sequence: TGTGCCAGCAGTGCACTAGCGAGGGTTGAAAATGAGCAGTTCTTC. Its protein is CASSALARVENEQFF.